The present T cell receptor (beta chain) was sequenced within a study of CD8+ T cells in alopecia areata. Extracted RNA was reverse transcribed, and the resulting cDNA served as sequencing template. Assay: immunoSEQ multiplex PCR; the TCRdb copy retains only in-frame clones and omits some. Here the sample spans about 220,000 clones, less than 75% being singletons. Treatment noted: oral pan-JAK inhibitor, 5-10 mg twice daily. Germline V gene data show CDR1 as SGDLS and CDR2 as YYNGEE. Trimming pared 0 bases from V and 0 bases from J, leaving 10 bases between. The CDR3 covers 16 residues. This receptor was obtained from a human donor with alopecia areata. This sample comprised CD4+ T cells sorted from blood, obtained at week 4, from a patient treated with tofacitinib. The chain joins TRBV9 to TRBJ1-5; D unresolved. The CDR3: CASSVATSYSNQPQHF. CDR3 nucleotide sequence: TGTGCCAGCAGCGTAGCCACAAGTTATAGCAATCAGCCCCAGCATTTT.